A single sample is the source of the 22 T cell receptor beta chains below, sequenced in a study of CD8 T cells in Susac syndrome. After extraction with the RNeasy kit, about 0.5 to 1 ug of the RNA was reverse transcribed using random hexamers. TCRdb called the immunoSEQ multiplex PCR reads again in MiXCR, with one record for every CDR3 protein. The sample lists 65,000 to 95,000 distinct CDR3 sequences; nearly 95% were seen once. Source material: CD8+ T cells from PBMCs. The receptor source for this set is a human donor with Susac syndrome.

This clonotype has just one count. V usage is TRBV24-1 and J usage is TRBJ2-7; D is possibly TRBD2 (6 bases). CDR1 and CDR2 from the germline V gene are KGHDR and SFDVKD. The CDR3 is made up of 13 amino acids. Trimming took off 10 bases at V and 0 bases at J, with 12 bases between the two ends. The CDR3 here is CATHDGSSYEQYF. The CDR3 nucleotides read TGTGCCACTCACGACGGGAGCTCCTACGAGCAGTACTTC.

This chain uses TRBV20-1 with TRBJ2-6, with 7 positions matching TRBD1. Losses at the gene ends were 0 bases for V and 0 bases for J; bases not matched to a gene: 5. Per the germline V gene, CDR1 is DFQATT and CDR2 is SNEGSKA (reference sequence). The CDR3 consists of 17 residues. In DNA form, the CDR3 reads TGCAGTGCTAGAGATCCACAGGGGAGCTCTGGGGCCAACGTCCTGACTTTC. Translated, it gives CSARDPQGSSGANVLTF.

The CDR3 region is CSARLVYSDTQYF. The CDR3 DNA sequence: TGCAGTGCGAGACTAGTGTATTCAGATACGCAGTATTTT. The rearrangement links TRBV20-1 to TRBJ2-3, with D maybe TRBD2 (6 bases). The CDR3 is 13 amino acids. CDR1 and CDR2 from the germline V gene are DFQATT and SNEGSKA (reference sequence). Deletions cut 6 bases from V and 4 bases from J, with 14 bases between.

The chain has TRBV3-1 and TRBJ2-7; 8 bases are a match to TRBD2. The V gene's germline CDR1 is LGHDT and CDR2 YNNKEL (reference sequence). The CDR3 consists of 16 residues. V was clipped by 1 base and J by 4 bases; unmatched bases: 9. CDR3 DNA sequence: TGTGCCAGCAGCCAAGTGGTAATAGCGGGAAGATACGAGCAGTACTTC. Encoded protein: CASSQVVIAGRYEQYF.

J is TRBJ2-1 and V is TRBV9; 8 nucleotides match TRBD2. There are 17 residues in the CDR3. Germline-derived CDR1 and CDR2 are SGDLS and YYNGEE. Trimming removed 0 bases from V and 5 bases from J; junction bases left unmatched: 10. In DNA form, the CDR3 reads TGTGCCAGCAGCGTAGAACGGGAGGGCCCCTATAACAATGAGCAGTTCTTC. Amino acid sequence: CASSVEREGPYNNEQFF.

The chain joins TRBV3-1 to TRBJ2-7, with unresolved D. CDR1 and CDR2 from the germline V gene are LGHDT and YNNKEL (reference sequence). V lost 6 bases, J lost 5 bases, and 11 bases lay in between. This CDR3 is 12 amino acids long. The CDR3 reads CASSRGFNEQYF. DNA for the CDR3: TGTGCCAGCAGTAGAGGATTTAACGAGCAGTACTTC.

This clonotype was counted once. This chain connects TRBV3-1 to TRBJ1-2, with no clear D. The germline V and J ends were trimmed by 2 bases and 7 bases, with 5 bases remaining between them. The CDR3 has 11 residues. Germline V gene lookup returns CDR1 LGHDT and CDR2 YNNKEL (reference sequence). This CDR3 reads CASSQFTGYTF. The CDR3 region has the DNA TGTGCCAGCAGCCAATTTACTGGCTACACCTTC.

V usage is TRBV6-5 and J usage is TRBJ2-7, with 7 bases lining up with TRBD1. V shed 2 bases and J 1 base; nucleotides not matched to a gene: 5. Germline V gene lookup returns CDR1 MNHEY and CDR2 SVGAGI. The CDR3 has 15 residues. The CDR3 sequence: CASSYLDRLSYEQYF. DNA for the CDR3: TGTGCCAGCAGTTACCTGGACAGGTTATCCTACGAGCAGTACTTC.

This rearrangement joins TRBV3-1 to TRBJ1-5; D is undetermined. V dropped 2 bases and J dropped 4 bases, with 3 bases sitting between them. From germline, CDR1 is LGHDT and CDR2 YNNKEL (reference sequence). The CDR3 is made up of 12 amino acids. For the CDR3, the DNA is TGTGCCAGCAGCCAAATGAATCAGCCCCAGCATTTT. It yields the protein CASSQMNQPQHF.

The chain has TRBV28 and TRBJ1-5; TRBD1 aligns across 8 bases. Germline V gene sequence: CDR1 MDHEN, CDR2 SYDVKM. V dropped 1 base and J dropped 0; count of bases not matched to a gene: 14. This CDR3 is built from 20 residues. CDR3 sequence reads: CASSLFGGTGWEDSNQPQHF. As DNA, the CDR3 is TGTGCCAGCAGTTTATTCGGCGGGACAGGTTGGGAAGATAGCAATCAGCCCCAGCATTTT.

CDR3 loop: CASSQEGGSFYEQYF. In DNA, the CDR3 is TGCGCCAGCAGCCAAGAGGGGGGCTCCTTCTACGAGCAGTACTTC. The chain has TRBV4-3 and TRBJ2-7; the D call may be TRBD1 or TRBD2 (6 bases each). With 0 bases removed from V and 3 bases from J, the gap between germline ends came to 12 bases. The CDR3 totals 15 residues. Germline V gene data show CDR1 as LGHNA and CDR2 as YSLEER.

This clonotype was observed once. This chain links TRBV14 with TRBJ1-2; D unresolved. This CDR3 is built from 14 residues. CDR1 is SGHDN, CDR2 FVKESK, per germline. The V and J ends lost 0 bases and 0 bases respectively, with 5 bases between them. The CDR3 DNA is TGTGCCAGCAGCCAAGATCACCCTAACTATGGCTACACCTTC. Protein: CASSQDHPNYGYTF. Full variable domain (outside the CDR3, taken from reference TRBV14 and TRBJ1-2): EAGVTQFPSHSVIEKGQTVTLRCDPISGHDNLYWYRRVMGKEIKFLLHFVKESKQDESGMPNNRFLAERTGGTYSTLKVQPAELEDSGVYFCASSQDHPNYGYTFGSGTRLTVV.

The chain couples TRBV20-1 to TRBJ1-1; 10 bases agree with TRBD1. There are 14 residues in the CDR3. The germline V gene has CDR1 DFQATT and CDR2 SNEGSKA (reference sequence). Unmatched junction bases numbered 4, after V lost 3 bases and J lost 3 bases. CDR3 loop: CSARSGTGDTEAFF. The DNA for the CDR3 is TGCAGTGCTAGGTCCGGGACAGGGGACACTGAAGCTTTCTTT.

The CDR3 sequence is CASSSSLGGGEGETQYF. Written as DNA, the CDR3 is TGTGCCAGCAGCTCCTCCTTAGGAGGGGGCGAGGGAGAGACCCAGTACTTC. This sequence joins TRBV7-2 and TRBJ2-5, with a weak D call TRBD1 (7 bases). V shed 4 bases and J shed 4 bases, with 22 bases lying between them. This CDR3 has 17 amino acids. The germline CDR1 and CDR2 sequences are SGHTA and FQGNSA.

The chain employs TRBV28 and TRBJ1-1, with D unclear. The CDR3 covers 13 residues. Germline CDR1 MDHEN, CDR2 SYDVKM. V shed 3 bases and J shed 6 bases, with 11 bases lying between them. CDR3 nucleotide sequence: TGTGCCAGCAGTTTCGGGGAGTCGGCTGAAGCTTTCTTT. Amino acids: CASSFGESAEAFF.

This clonotype was seen more than once but under ten times. The chain couples TRBV11-2 to TRBJ2-7; D possibly matches TRBD1 or TRBD2 (5 bases each). From germline, CDR1 is SGHAT and CDR2 FQNNGV. The germline V and J ends were trimmed by 4 bases and 4 bases, with 17 bases remaining between them. This CDR3 is built from 15 residues. The CDR3 region is CASSSSPGASYEQYF. In DNA, the CDR3 is TGTGCCAGCAGCTCTAGCCCCGGGGCGTCGTACGAGCAGTACTTC.

The V call is TRBV18, the J call TRBJ2-3, with D perhaps TRBD2 (5 bases). Germline V gene lookup returns CDR1 KGHSH and CDR2 LQKENI. V was shortened by 0 bases and J by 4 bases, with 8 bases between the two germline ends. The CDR3 sequence is 14 residues long. Here the CDR3 DNA reads TGTGCCAGCTCACCACCCCTCGGGGCAGATACGCAGTATTTT. This codes for CASSPPLGADTQYF.

V usage is TRBV20-1 and J usage is TRBJ2-1; a possible D gene is TRBD1 (5 bases). Germline-derived CDR1 and CDR2 are DFQATT and SNEGSKA (reference sequence). Deletions cut 0 bases from V and 9 bases from J, with 12 bases between. This CDR3 region has 13 residues. CDR3: CSAREMGQGEQFF. The CDR3 DNA reads TGCAGTGCTAGAGAGATGGGGCAGGGTGAGCAGTTCTTC.

The rearrangement uses TRBV4-3 and TRBJ2-5; 10 bases fit TRBD1. Germline assignment: CDR1 LGHNA and CDR2 YSLEER. There are 14 residues in the CDR3. V trimming: 2 bases; J trimming: 4 bases; junction bases outside the gene matches: 1. CDR3 protein: CASSQRTGGETQYF. The CDR3 region has the DNA TGCGCCAGCAGCCAACGGACAGGGGGAGAGACCCAGTACTTC.

This clonotype was seen just once. This chain links TRBV27 with TRBJ2-2; D ambiguous. CDR3 length: 14 residues. V gave up 0 bases and J gave up 4 bases, with 6 bases separating them. Germline V gene data show CDR1 as MNHEY and CDR2 as SMNVEV (reference sequence). CDR3 region: CASSLSPRTGELFF. CDR3 DNA sequence: TGTGCCAGCAGTTTATCTCCACGCACCGGGGAGCTGTTTTTT.

V and J are TRBV27 and TRBJ1-1; D is ambiguous. V gave up 2 bases and J gave up 1 base, with 5 bases separating them. This CDR3 comprises 13 residues. Germline V gene sequence: CDR1 MNHEY, CDR2 SMNVEV (reference sequence). This CDR3 reads CASSLAENTEAFF. For the CDR3, the DNA is TGTGCCAGCAGTTTAGCCGAGAACACTGAAGCTTTCTTT.

The CDR3 bases are TGTGCCAGCAGTGAAGACTTCGGGACAGGCCAAACTCAAGAGACCCAGTACTTC. As protein: CASSEDFGTGQTQETQYF. The chain uses TRBV2 and TRBJ2-5, with 8 bases that match TRBD1. Germline CDR1 reads SNHLY; CDR2 reads FYNNEI. V shed 1 base, J shed 2 bases, and the junction held 12 bases outside the gene matches. This CDR3 spans 18 amino acids.